The clone carrying this T cell receptor (beta chain) has a single count. Using immunoSEQ multiplex PCR, the repertoire was profiled, and TCRdb retains in-frame clones only, with some absent. The table lists about 440,000 clones, roughly 91% of them singletons. The source of the sample is a study of blood T cell repertoires in COVID-19. Study context: PBMCs, B-cell-depleted T cells, or T cells provided the cDNA or gDNA that made up the material.

Sequencing was done on a sample of peripheral blood. This receptor was obtained from a woman aged 25-40 years with acute or convalescent COVID-19.

The DNA for the CDR3 is TGTGCCAGCAGTGAATCTTGGGGGACAGGGCCCCCCCAAGAGACCCAGTACTTC. It is translated as CASSESWGTGPPQETQYF. The V gene is TRBV25-1, the J gene TRBJ2-5; 9 bases align to TRBD1. With 1 base clipped from V and 1 base from J, the junction kept 10 bases outside the gene matches. Germline assignment: CDR1 MGHDK and CDR2 SYGVNS. The CDR3 is made up of 18 amino acids.